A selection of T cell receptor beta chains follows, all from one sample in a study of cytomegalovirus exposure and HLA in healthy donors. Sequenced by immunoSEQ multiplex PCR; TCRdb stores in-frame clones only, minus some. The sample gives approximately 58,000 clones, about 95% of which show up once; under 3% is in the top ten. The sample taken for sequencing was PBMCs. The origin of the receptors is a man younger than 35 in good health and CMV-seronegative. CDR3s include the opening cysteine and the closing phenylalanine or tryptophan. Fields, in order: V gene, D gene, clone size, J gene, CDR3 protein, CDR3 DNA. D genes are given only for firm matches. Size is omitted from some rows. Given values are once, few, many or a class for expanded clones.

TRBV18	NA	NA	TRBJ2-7	CASSARDRGEQYF	TGTGCCAGCTCAGCGAGGGATCGAGGGGAGCAGTACTTC
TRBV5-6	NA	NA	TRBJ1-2	CASSWAGMDYGYTF	TGTGCCAGCAGCTGGGCGGGAATGGACTATGGCTACACCTTC
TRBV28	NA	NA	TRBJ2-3	CASSLRIAGTDTQYF	TGTGCCAGCAGTTTACGGATAGCGGGCACAGATACGCAGTATTTT
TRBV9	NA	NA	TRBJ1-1	CASSVNHGDTEAFF	TGTGCCAGCAGCGTCAACCACGGAGACACTGAAGCTTTCTTT
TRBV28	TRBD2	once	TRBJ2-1	CASSLPGDYNNEQFF	TGTGCCAGCAGTTTACCTGGGGACTACAACAATGAGCAGTTCTTC
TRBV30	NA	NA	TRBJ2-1	CAWSSEGLRYNEQFF	TGTGCCTGGAGTTCGGAGGGCCTTAGGTACAATGAGCAGTTCTTC
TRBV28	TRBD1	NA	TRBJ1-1	CASSGDRETAEAFF	TGTGCCAGCAGTGGGGACAGGGAAACGGCTGAAGCTTTCTTT
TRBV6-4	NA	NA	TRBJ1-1	CASRRGGDGTEAFF	TGTGCCAGCAGACGTGGAGGGGATGGCACTGAAGCTTTCTTT
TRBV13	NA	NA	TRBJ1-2	CASSLGAGPYTF	TGTGCCAGCAGCTTAGGGGCAGGGCCCTACACCTTC
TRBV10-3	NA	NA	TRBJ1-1	CAISDPGKTDTEAFF	TGTGCCATCAGTGATCCAGGGAAAACGGACACTGAAGCTTTCTTT
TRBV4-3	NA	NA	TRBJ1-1	CASSQEPRRAGTEAFF	TGCGCCAGCAGCCAAGAACCTCGCAGGGCTGGCACTGAAGCTTTCTTT
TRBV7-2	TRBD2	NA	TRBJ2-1	CASSSLAGPHNEQFF	TGTGCCAGCAGCTCCTTAGCGGGGCCCCACAATGAGCAGTTCTTC
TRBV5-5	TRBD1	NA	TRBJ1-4	CASSLAQQGNNEKLFF	TGTGCCAGCAGCTTGGCCCAACAGGGGAATAATGAAAAACTGTTTTTT
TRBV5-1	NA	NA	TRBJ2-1	CASSPRVGSYNEQFF	TGCGCCAGCAGCCCCAGGGTCGGCTCCTACAATGAGCAGTTCTTC
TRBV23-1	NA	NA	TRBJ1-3	CARLRAEGVSGNTIYF	TGCGCCAGATTAAGGGCGGAGGGAGTTAGTGGAAACACCATATATTTT
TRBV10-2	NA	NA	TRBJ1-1	CASRGPDEAFF	TGCGCCAGTCGTGGGCCCGATGAAGCTTTCTTT
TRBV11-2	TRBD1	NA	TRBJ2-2	CASSLRTGTGGNTGELFF	TGTGCCAGCAGCCTAAGAACCGGGACAGGGGGCAACACCGGGGAGCTGTTTTTT
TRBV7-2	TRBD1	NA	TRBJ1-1	CASSQGGWAQEAFF	TGTGCCAGCAGCCAAGGGGGCTGGGCGCAGGAAGCTTTCTTT
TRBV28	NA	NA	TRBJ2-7	CASSNRWRANEQYF	TGTGCCAGCAGTAATCGCTGGCGGGCAAACGAGCAGTACTTC
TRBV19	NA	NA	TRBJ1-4	CASSIDTATNEKLFF	TGTGCCAGTAGTATTGACACCGCAACTAATGAAAAACTGTTTTTT
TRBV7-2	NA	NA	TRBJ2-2	CASSRHAGELFF	TGTGCCAGCAGCCGACATGCCGGGGAGCTGTTTTTT
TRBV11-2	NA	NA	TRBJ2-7	CASSLAASYEQYF	TGTGCCAGCAGCTTGGCGGCATCCTACGAGCAGTACTTC
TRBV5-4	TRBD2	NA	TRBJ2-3	CASSPGGTSRTDTQYF	TGTGCCAGCAGCCCGGGTGGGACTAGTCGCACAGATACGCAGTATTTT
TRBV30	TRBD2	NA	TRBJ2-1	CAWSVGRTSGPSYNEQFF	TGTGCCTGGAGTGTCGGTAGGACTAGCGGCCCCTCCTACAATGAGCAGTTCTTC
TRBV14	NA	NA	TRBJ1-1	CASSHSPGTEAFF	TGTGCCAGCAGCCATTCTCCCGGCACTGAAGCTTTCTTT
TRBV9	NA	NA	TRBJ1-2	CASSVESLPNYGYTF	TGTGCCAGCAGCGTAGAATCCCTTCCTAACTATGGCTACACCTTC
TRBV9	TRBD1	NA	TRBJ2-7	CASSGGQIYEQYF	TGTGCCAGCAGCGGGGGACAGATCTACGAGCAGTACTTC
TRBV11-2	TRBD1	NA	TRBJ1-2	CASSRGGTGLSNYGYTF	TGTGCCAGCAGCCGGGGGGGGACAGGGCTTTCCAACTATGGCTACACCTTC
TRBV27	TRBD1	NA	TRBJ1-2	CASRLTGTGVFYGYTF	TGTGCCAGCAGGTTAACCGGGACAGGAGTTTTCTATGGCTACACCTTC
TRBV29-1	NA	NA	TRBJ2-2	CSVGQENTGELFF	TGCAGCGTTGGGCAGGAGAACACCGGGGAGCTGTTTTTT